This TCR beta chain was sequenced in a study of somatic mutations in cytotoxic T cells in rheumatoid arthritis. This clone occurred once. Antigen unknown. Study findings and constraints: There were about an eighth of the 65 patients in whom the largest CD8+ clone exceeded 20% of CD8+ cells.

As originally analysed: Matches to published virus-specific TCRB sequences were rare among patient CD8+ clones larger than 1%. This table comes from immunoSEQ multiplex PCR, and its TCRdb copy is limited to in-frame clones, with some not included. V and J calls and clone size follow that table, whereas D and trimming were derived from the DNA. The table lists 8,000 or so clones, roughly 70% of them singletons. The specimen was CD8+ T cells sorted from blood. The receptor was isolated from an adult with rheumatoid arthritis.

CDR3 nucleotide sequence: TGCGCCAGCAGCCAAGATTCGGTAGGGGGTTCCTACGAGCAGTACTTC. Protein product: CASSQDSVGGSYEQYF. The chain employs TRBV4-1 and TRBJ2-5; weak D call: TRBD1 (6 bases). The J call may be faulty, since TRBJ2-7 better matches the DNA end. The CDR3 covers 16 residues. CDR1 is MGHRA and CDR2 is YSYEKL in the germline V gene.